One T cell receptor (beta chain) is described in this entry. What it binds is not known. The sample comes from a study of long-term antiretroviral therapy in people with HIV. General study findings and limits: Although diversity increased after ART, it remained lower than in transplant donor controls. Blood specimens, gathered between about 2003 and 2017, were possibly obtained under older ART regimens.

Survey level was the resolution at which the v3.0 immunoSEQ assay ran. The table came from immunoSEQ multiplex PCR; TCRdb's copy has only in-frame clones and leaves some out. This repertoire shows fewer than 30,000 clones, 85% to 90% found once; its top ten account for 4.5% to 5.5%. Germline trimming cut 2 bases from V and 1 base from J; bases unmatched to any gene: 1. Germline V lookup: CDR1 MNHEY, CDR2 SMNVEV (reference sequence). The CDR3 loop spans 15 amino acids. The chain links TRBV27 to TRBJ2-3, with 9 bases matching TRBD2. The specimen was unsorted PBMCs, collected 0.8 years after starting antiretroviral therapy. The clonotype originates from a woman aged 25 to 45 with HIV. The CDR3 DNA reads TGTGCCAGCAGTTTAGCGGGGGGGCGCACAGATACGCAGTATTTT. Translated: CASSLAGGRTDTQYF.